The clone carrying this T cell receptor beta chain was detected only once. The junction differs from germline at one of its ends, possibly a read error. There are 15 residues in the CDR3. Germline CDR1 reads LNHDA; CDR2 reads SQIVND (reference sequence). One entry per CDR3 protein results from TCRdb running MiXCR on the 5' RACE reads. Of tens of thousands of distinct CDR3 sequences in the sample, over 9.5% are singletons; the top ten hold more than 10%. The sample comes from a study of T cells after yellow fever vaccination. The chain links TRBV19 to TRBJ2-1; TRBD2 aligns across 8 bases. The source was PBMCs, either bulk or a sorted T-cell subset (CD4+, CD8+, memory, or dextramer-sorted; not recorded which), collected roughly 15 days after the first yellow fever vaccination. The receptor's source is a man younger than 35 who received the YFV17D yellow fever vaccine. CDR3 sequence (DNA): TGTGACAGTAGTATAATGACTAGCGAAGTCAATGAGCAGTTCTTC. This encodes CDSSIMTSEVNEQFF.